These T cell receptor beta chains were read from a single sample in a study of graft-versus-host responses after intestinal transplantation. This table comes from immunoSEQ multiplex PCR, and its TCRdb copy is limited to in-frame clones, with some not included. There are 7,500 to 9,000 clones in the sample; 93% occur only once, and around 1.9% lies in the top ten. The source material was PBMCs, sampled 11 days after intestinal transplantation. The receptors stem from a human patient who received an intestinal transplant, so some T cells may come from the graft donor. The CDR3 runs from the conserved cysteine through the conserved F or W. D genes are given only for firm matches. The size field is filled for only some rows; it gives once, few, many or a size class.

TRBJ1-1	.	TRBV20-1	.	TGCAGTGCTCCGGGACATGAAGCTTTCTTT	CSAPGHEAFF
TRBJ1-5	.	TRBV2	TRBD1	TGTGCCAGCACCACAGGGGGAAGCAATCAGCCCCAGCATTTT	CASTTGGSNQPQHF
TRBJ2-3	.	TRBV13	.	TGTGCCAGCAGCTTAGGTGGGGCGGGGCACAGCACAGATACGCAGTATTTT	CASSLGGAGHSTDTQYF
TRBJ2-2	.	TRBV7-6	.	TGTGCCAGCAGCTGGACTCCCCGGACCACCGGGGAGCTGTTTTTT	CASSWTPRTTGELFF
TRBJ1-1	.	TRBV28	TRBD1	TGTGCCAGCAGCCAACAGGGGGCATTGGACACTGAAGCTTTCTTT	CASSQQGALDTEAFF
TRBJ2-3	.	TRBV4-1	.	TGCGCCAGCAGCCAAGAGCCACTGGGACTGCTCACAGATACGCAGTATTTT	CASSQEPLGLLTDTQYF
TRBJ2-5	.	TRBV2	TRBD1	TGTGCCAGCAGTGGGCTAGGAGGTGACAGGGGGCCCCCCGAGACCCAGTACTTC	CASSGLGGDRGPPETQYF
TRBJ2-1	.	TRBV6-5	TRBD2	TGTGCCAGCGGACTAGGCAAATACAATGAGCAGTTCTTC	CASGLGKYNEQFF
TRBJ1-3	once	TRBV2	TRBD1	TGTGCCAGCAGTGAGGGACAGAACTCTGGAAACACCATATATTTT	CASSEGQNSGNTIYF
TRBJ1-6	.	TRBV19	.	TGTGCCAGTAGTATCGCCGGGCAGGGGAGTTCACCCCTCCACTTT	CASSIAGQGSSPLHF
TRBJ2-7	.	TRBV19	TRBD1	TGTGCCAGTACCCCGGGACAGGGGGGGGGTGAGCAGTACTTC	CASTPGQGGGEQYF
TRBJ2-7	.	TRBV6-1	TRBD1	TGTGCCAGCAGTGAGGACAGGGAAATCTCCGAGCAGTACTTC	CASSEDREISEQYF
TRBJ2-3	.	TRBV10-3	TRBD2	TGTGCCATCAGTTCCGGACTAGCGGGGGGACACACAGATACGCAGTATTTT	CAISSGLAGGHTDTQYF
TRBJ2-3	.	TRBV6-5	.	TGTGCCAGCAGTTACGGCAGCGGAGCTAGCACAGATACGCAGTATTTT	CASSYGSGASTDTQYF
TRBJ2-2	once	TRBV6-5	.	TGTGCCAGCAGCCCCCGGGGGACCGGGGAGCTGTTTTTT	CASSPRGTGELFF
TRBJ1-1	.	TRBV2	TRBD1	TGTGCCAGCAGTCGGGGGACAGGGGACACTGAAGCTTTCTTT	CASSRGTGDTEAFF
TRBJ1-1	once	TRBV28	TRBD1	TGTGCCAGCAGTGCGGGTGGACAGGGGCTGAACACTGAAGCTTTCTTT	CASSAGGQGLNTEAFF
TRBJ2-3	once	TRBV7-2	.	TGTGCCAGCAGCTTAGGCGGGGCGCGAATAACAGATACGCAGTATTTT	CASSLGGARITDTQYF
TRBJ2-5	.	TRBV19	.	TGTGCCAGTAGTATAGATGGCGGGGGCCGGGAGACCCAGTACTTC	CASSIDGGGRETQYF
TRBJ1-1	.	TRBV29-1	.	TGCAGCGTTGGGGGGGGACAAGATTCCACTGAAGCTTTCTTT	CSVGGGQDSTEAFF
TRBJ1-2	.	TRBV6-4	TRBD1	TGTGCCCTACAATATGACAGGGGGCTTGGCTATGGCTACACCTTC	CALQYDRGLGYGYTF
TRBJ2-7	.	TRBV6-1	TRBD2	TGTGCCAGCAGTGCGGCTAGCGGGGGGCCCTCCTACGAGCAGTACTTC	CASSAASGGPSYEQYF
TRBJ2-7	.	TRBV9	TRBD2	TGTGCCAGCAGCGTACCCCCGCGGGGGTACTACGAGCAGTACTTC	CASSVPPRGYYEQYF
TRBJ2-7	.	TRBV4-1	TRBD2	TGCGCCAGCAGCCAAGAGAGCGGGGACCCCTACGAGCAGTACTTC	CASSQESGDPYEQYF
TRBJ1-2	.	TRBV27	TRBD1	TGTGCCAGCAGTTTAGGGACAGGGGGCGACTATGGCTACACCTTC	CASSLGTGGDYGYTF
TRBJ2-7	.	TRBV7-6	TRBD1	TGTGCCAGCAGCTCGACACAGGGGTTAGGAAACGAGCAGTACTTC	CASSSTQGLGNEQYF
TRBJ2-1	.	TRBV5-1	.	TGCGCCAGCAGCGTCGGTCCCCCGGGGTACAATGAGCAGTTCTTC	CASSVGPPGYNEQFF
TRBJ2-1	.	TRBV6-6	TRBD1	TGTGCCAGCAACTCGCCGTTTTCAGGGGGTCCCAATGAGCAGTTCTTC	CASNSPFSGGPNEQFF
TRBJ1-4	.	TRBV6-6	.	TGTGCCAGCAGTCCCGTACCAGCGGCGGAAAAACTGTTTTTT	CASSPVPAAEKLFF
TRBJ2-1	.	TRBV7-2	.	TGTGCCAGCAGCTTACTTGGGGGCGCCTCTTACAATGAGCAGTTCTTC	CASSLLGGASYNEQFF
TRBJ1-4	.	TRBV4-2	.	TGTGCCAGCACCCTCTCGGGAGGTCTAAATGAAAAACTGTTTTTT	CASTLSGGLNEKLFF
TRBJ2-7	.	TRBV11-2	TRBD1	TGTGCCAGCAGCCTAGGGGGCGCGCCATGGACCTACGAGCAGTACTTC	CASSLGGAPWTYEQYF
TRBJ2-7	once	TRBV11-2	.	TGTGCCAGCAGCCTCACCGACCCCGGCAGGGGACCCACCTACGAGCAGTACTTC	CASSLTDPGRGPTYEQYF
TRBJ1-1	.	TRBV10-3	TRBD1	TGTGCCATCAGTTTTGGACAGGGCAGGGTGAACACTGAAGCTTTCTTT	CAISFGQGRVNTEAFF
TRBJ2-2	.	TRBV15	.	TGTGCCACCAGCAGGAGCGGGAACACCGGGGAGCTGTTTTTT	CATSRSGNTGELFF
TRBJ1-1	.	TRBV4-2	TRBD1	TGTGCCAGCAGCCAAGATCCGGAAGGGGGCTTTACTGAAGCTTTCTTT	CASSQDPEGGFTEAFF
TRBJ1-3	.	TRBV5-1	TRBD1	TGCGCCAGTGGACAGGGAGATTCTGGAAACACCATATATTTT	CASGQGDSGNTIYF
TRBJ1-4	.	TRBV4-2	TRBD1	TGTGCCAGCAGCCAGGAACCGACAGGGTTCGGTGAAAAACTGTTTTTT	CASSQEPTGFGEKLFF
TRBJ2-2	.	TRBV10-3	.	TGTGCCATCAGTGAGATCTTTCTATCGAACACCGGGGAGCTGTTTTTT	CAISEIFLSNTGELFF
TRBJ1-6	.	TRBV19	TRBD1	TGTGCCAGTAGTATAGATCAGGACAGGGCGGAATCACCCCTCCACTTT	CASSIDQDRAESPLHF
TRBJ2-4	.	TRBV4-2	.	TGTGCCAGCAGCCAAGGGCCGGTTTCGAGCGGGGCCAAAAACATTCAGTACTTC	CASSQGPVSSGAKNIQYF
TRBJ2-7	.	TRBV4-1	.	TGCGCCAGCAGCCAAGTCGGCAGGGAGGACGAGCAGTACTTC	CASSQVGREDEQYF
TRBJ1-4	.	TRBV28	TRBD1	TGTGCCAGCAGTTTAGGAGCGACAGGGGGTGAAAATGAAAAACTGTTTTTT	CASSLGATGGENEKLFF
TRBJ2-1	.	TRBV7-3	TRBD2	TGTGCCAGCAGCTTGGTAGCGGGGGCCTACAATGAGCAGTTCTTC	CASSLVAGAYNEQFF
TRBJ2-5	few	TRBV5-1	TRBD1	TGCGCCAGCAGCTTCCAGACAGGGGGCGGGAAGACCCAGTACTTC	CASSFQTGGGKTQYF
TRBJ2-7	.	TRBV28	TRBD1	TGTGCCAGCAGTCGGACAGGGACCTCCTACGAGCAGTACTTC	CASSRTGTSYEQYF
TRBJ1-2	.	TRBV9	.	TGTGCCAGCAGCGTAGACGGCGGCGGCTACACCTTC	CASSVDGGGYTF
TRBJ2-6	once	TRBV7-8	TRBD2	TGTGCCAGCAGCATCACTAGCGGCTACTCTGGGGCCAACGTCCTGACTTTC	CASSITSGYSGANVLTF
TRBJ1-1	.	TRBV7-9	TRBD1	TGTGCCAGCAGCTTAGGAGGGGGCCGAACTGAAGCTTTCTTT	CASSLGGGRTEAFF
TRBJ2-3	few	TRBV19	.	TGTGCCAGTAGTTGGCGAACGGGTACGCAGTATTTT	CASSWRTGTQYF
TRBJ2-2	.	TRBV9	.	TGTGCCAGCAGAGGGGGACCCGGGGAGCTGTTTTTT	CASRGGPGELFF
TRBJ2-2	.	TRBV27	.	TGTGCCAGCAGTCCTCTGGGCGGGGCAGAGAACACCGGGGAGCTGTTTTTT	CASSPLGGAENTGELFF
TRBJ2-5	.	TRBV7-9	.	TGTGCCAGCAGCCCCCCATCTGGGAGTAGCGAGAGACAAGAGACCCAGTACTTC	CASSPPSGSSERQETQYF
TRBJ2-7	few	TRBV28	TRBD1	TGTGCCAGCAGCTTGACTGGGACAGGGAACTACGAGCAGTACTTC	CASSLTGTGNYEQYF
TRBJ1-1	.	TRBV13	TRBD1	TGTGCCAGCAGCCCCACCGGGACAGAGAAATTGAACACTGAAGCTTTCTTT	CASSPTGTEKLNTEAFF
TRBJ1-6	.	TRBV7-9	TRBD1	TGTGCCAGCAGCCTAAAGGGGGGTGACAGGGACTCACCCCTCCACTTT	CASSLKGGDRDSPLHF